Shown below are 24 T cell receptor beta chains from a single sample sequenced in a study of T cell repertoires in cytomegalovirus infection. Each CDR3 protein gets one entry after TCRdb re-called the reads with MiXCR. The table lists around 440,000 distinct CDR3 sequences, about 11% of them singletons, with about a tenth in the top ten. The specimen was PBMCs. These receptors were collected from a human donor in good health (CMV status not recorded). Some clones in this sample may be carry-over from other donors' samples.

This clonotype was recorded at least ten times. The chain carries TRBV6-6 and TRBJ1-5; D is possibly TRBD1 (5 bases). Germline loops: CDR1 MNHNY, CDR2 SVGAGI (reference sequence). The CDR3 contains 13 residues. Trimming removed 5 bases from V and 11 bases from J, with 16 bases in between. The CDR3 is CASSDLGGWAQHF. CDR3 DNA sequence: TGTGCCAGCAGTGACCTGGGGGGGTGGGCCCAGCATTTT.

J is TRBJ2-7 and V is TRBV9; the match to TRBD2 covers 12 bases. J lost 2 bases, V lost 4 bases, and 7 bases had no gene match. Germline-derived CDR1 and CDR2 are SGDLS and YYNGEE. CDR3 size: 16 residues. The CDR3 DNA follows: TGTGCCAGCAGCCCGGAGACTAGCGGGGGCACCTACGAGCAGTACTTC. Protein: CASSPETSGGTYEQYF.

The table lists this clonotype with many counts. V is TRBV10-3 and J is TRBJ1-6; 9 bases map to TRBD1. The ends lost 5 bases at V and 7 bases at J; junction bases unmatched: 3. CDR3 size: 14 residues. Germline CDR1 and CDR2: ENHRY and SYGVKD. CDR3 amino acids: CAISMGQGNSPLHF. As DNA, the CDR3 is TGTGCCATCAGTATGGGACAGGGAAATTCACCCCTCCACTTT.

The table lists this clonotype with many counts. The chain links TRBV7-9 to TRBJ1-2; weak D call: TRBD1 (6 bases). The CDR3 runs to 15 residues. Germline CDR1 SEHNR, CDR2 FQNEAQ (reference sequence). V lost 1 base to trimming and J lost 6 bases, with 15 bases between them. For the CDR3, the DNA is TGTGCCAGCAGCTTAGTGGTCGGGGGCGCAGATGGCTACACCTTC. Translating it yields CASSLVVGGADGYTF. Filled out from reference TRBV7-9 and TRBJ1-2, the complete variable domain reads DTGVSQNPRHKITKRGQNVTFRCDPISEHNRLYWYRQTLGQGPEFLTYFQNEAQLEKSRLLSDRFSAERPKGSFSTLEIQRTEQGDSAMYLCASSLVVGGADGYTFGSGTRLTVV.

In its sample, this clonotype was seen a few times. The chain employs TRBV2 and TRBJ2-1; TRBD1 agrees at 7 bases. Unmatched junction bases numbered 10, after V lost 9 bases and J lost 5 bases. The CDR3 loop spans 14 amino acids. CDR1 and CDR2 from the germline V gene are SNHLY and FYNNEI. CDR3 in amino acids: CARLLQGKDNEQFF. For the CDR3, the DNA is TGTGCCAGACTTTTACAGGGGAAGGACAATGAGCAGTTCTTC.

This clonotype was found many times. The chain joins TRBV4-1 to TRBJ1-2; maybe TRBD1 (6 bases). Trimming left V 4 bases short and J 6 bases short, with 12 bases between. Germline loops: CDR1 MGHRA, CDR2 YSYEKL. The CDR3 runs to 13 residues. Here the CDR3 DNA reads TGCGCCAGCAGCCCTCGGGCAGGGGATGGCTACACCTTC. It yields the protein CASSPRAGDGYTF.

This clonotype was observed at least ten times. V is TRBV5-5 and J is TRBJ1-2, with D uncertain. Trimming took 4 bases from V and 4 from J, leaving 17 bases between them. Per germline, CDR1 SGHKS and CDR2 YYEKEE (reference sequence). The CDR3 is 15 amino acids. CDR3 sequence (DNA): TGTGCCAGCAGCCCAGGACCGGACGTCATCTATGGCTACACCTTC. It yields the protein CASSPGPDVIYGYTF.

This clonotype was seen ten or more times. This sequence joins TRBV12-3 or TRBV12-4 and TRBJ1-1, with 11 nucleotides matching TRBD1. V lost 6 bases to trimming and J lost 6 bases; unmatched junction nucleotides: 6. The CDR3 spans 14 residues. CDR3 region: CASRPGQGVSEAFF. CDR3 bases: TGTGCCAGCAGACCGGGACAGGGGGTCTCTGAAGCTTTCTTT.

This clonotype was recorded at least ten times. V is TRBV19 and J is TRBJ2-7; TRBD1 matches at 7 bases. V shed 5 bases, J shed 3 bases, and the junction held 4 bases outside the gene matches. This CDR3 has 13 amino acids. The V gene's germline CDR1 is LNHDA and CDR2 SQIVND (reference sequence). CDR3 region: CASSVTGNYEQYF. CDR3 in DNA: TGTGCCAGTAGTGTGACAGGGAACTACGAGCAGTACTTC. The full variable domain, in which reference TRBV19 and TRBJ2-7 provide the parts outside the CDR3, is DGGITQSPKYLFRKEGQNVTLSCEQNLNHDAMYWYRQDPGQGLRLIYYSQIVNDFQKGDIAEGYSVSREKKESFPLTVTSAQKNPTAFYLCASSVTGNYEQYFGPGTRLTVT.

This clonotype was detected ten times or more. The rearrangement uses TRBV29-1 and TRBJ2-1, with 9 bases identical to TRBD1. Trimming took 3 bases from V and 7 from J; bases not matched to a gene: 7. The germline CDR1 and CDR2 sequences are SQVTM and ANQGSEA. This CDR3 is built from 14 residues. The CDR3 here is CSVEEDRGGNEQFF. CDR3 DNA: TGCAGCGTTGAGGAGGACAGGGGTGGGAATGAGCAGTTCTTC.

This clonotype occurred a few times. The genes are TRBV19 and TRBJ1-1, with D unclear. CDR3 length equals 13 residues. Trimming stripped 9 bases from V and 3 bases from J, with 14 bases between. Germline lookup yields CDR1 LNHDA and CDR2 SQIVND (reference sequence). The CDR3 region is CASLFGPYTEAFF. CDR3 bases: TGTGCCAGCCTATTTGGGCCGTACACTGAAGCTTTCTTT.

This clonotype was found a few times. The V gene is TRBV6-6, the J gene TRBJ2-3; 7 nucleotides line up with TRBD2. Trimming at V came to 5 bases and at J to 3 bases, leaving 11 bases not matched to a gene. Germline assignment: CDR1 MNHNY and CDR2 SVGAGI (reference sequence). This CDR3 region has 16 residues. The CDR3 reads CASSAPSGPLTDTQYF. CDR3 in DNA: TGTGCCAGCAGTGCTCCTAGCGGACCCCTGACAGATACGCAGTATTTT.

This clonotype was recorded many times. V usage is TRBV5-1 and J usage is TRBJ2-1; TRBD2 matches at 9 bases. V gave up 0 bases and J gave up 2 bases; unmatched junction bases: 3. Germline V gene lookup returns CDR1 SGHRS and CDR2 YFSETQ. The CDR3 covers 16 residues. The CDR3 DNA is TGCGCCAGCAGCTTGGGCGGGAGGGCCCCCTACAATGAGCAGTTCTTC. This gives the protein CASSLGGRAPYNEQFF.

This clonotype was counted ten times or more. The J gene is TRBJ2-1, the V gene TRBV12-3 or TRBV12-4, with D uncertain. The CDR3 is made up of 13 amino acids. Trimming cost V 3 bases and J 2 bases, with 5 bases left between them. The CDR3 coding sequence is TGTGCCAGCAGTTTTGTTCCCTACAATGAGCAGTTCTTC. Translated, it gives CASSFVPYNEQFF.

This clonotype was detected many times. The V gene is TRBV20-1, the J gene TRBJ2-1, with TRBD2 as a possible D gene (7 bases). The CDR3 has 13 residues. Germline lookup yields CDR1 DFQATT and CDR2 SNEGSKA (reference sequence). Trimming pared 3 bases from V and 4 bases from J, leaving 10 bases between. The CDR3 DNA reads TGCAGTGCTAGCGGGGGGCGGTACAATGAGCAGTTCTTC. Its protein is CSASGGRYNEQFF.

V usage is TRBV28 and J usage is TRBJ1-1; TRBD1 is a possible D gene (6 bases). CDR1 MDHEN and CDR2 SYDVKM come from the germline V gene. The CDR3 loop spans 14 amino acids. The V gene lost 4 bases and the J gene lost 4 bases, with 13 bases spanning the gap. CDR3 nucleotides: TGTGCCAGCAGTTCACGCCAGGGGTCCACTGAAGCTTTCTTT. Amino acids: CASSSRQGSTEAFF.

This clonotype was seen many times. The rearrangement joins TRBV11-2 to TRBJ2-7; the D gene is possibly TRBD2 (6 bases). The CDR3 consists of 17 residues. The germline V gene encodes CDR1 SGHAT and CDR2 FQNNGV. Trimming pared 5 bases from V and 0 bases from J, leaving 20 bases between. The CDR3 region has the DNA TGTGCCAGCAGCCCCTACCGGGACTCCCTAGCCTCCTACGAGCAGTACTTC. Encoded protein: CASSPYRDSLASYEQYF.

This clonotype came up many times. This chain links TRBV19 with TRBJ1-1; 7 bases fit TRBD1. CDR1 and CDR2 from the germline V gene are LNHDA and SQIVND (reference sequence). The ends lost 10 bases at V and 0 bases at J; junction bases unmatched: 11. The CDR3 has 15 amino acids. The CDR3, as DNA: TGTGCCACTACGGCATTGGACAGGTTGAACACTGAAGCTTTCTTT. Its translation is CATTALDRLNTEAFF.

The chain couples TRBV14 to TRBJ1-4; D gene uncertain. Trimming removed 4 bases from V and 8 bases from J, with 8 bases in between. CDR3 size: 12 residues. Germline CDR1 and CDR2: SGHDN and FVKESK. Here the CDR3 DNA reads TGTGCCAGCAGCCCGACTCGGGAAAAACTGTTTTTT. It is translated as CASSPTREKLFF.

The chain has TRBV5-1 and TRBJ1-2; the D is unclear. Deletions cut 5 bases from V and 2 bases from J, with 16 bases between. Germline CDR1 is SGHRS and CDR2 is YFSETQ. The CDR3 contains 15 residues. The CDR3 nucleotides read TGCGCCAGCAGAATTTCTTGGAACAGCAACTATGGCTACACCTTC. Amino acids: CASRISWNSNYGYTF.

V and J are TRBV20-1 and TRBJ2-7; D is tentatively TRBD1 or TRBD2 (5 bases each). The germline V and J ends were trimmed by 5 bases and 1 base, with 12 bases remaining between them. Germline V lookup: CDR1 DFQATT, CDR2 SNEGSKA (reference sequence). CDR3 length: 13 residues. Here the CDR3 DNA reads TGCAGTGCTTCCGGGGCCATTTCCTACGAGCAGTACTTC. Translating gives CSASGAISYEQYF.

In this sample, this clonotype turned up many times. This chain joins TRBV5-6 and TRBJ2-1; the D gene could be TRBD1 or TRBD2 (5 bases each). The CDR3 is 14 amino acids. Germline V gives CDR1 SGHDT, CDR2 YYEEEE. V lost 5 bases and J 5 bases, leaving 14 bases between the germline ends. CDR3 sequence reads: CASSFGTSNNEQFF. Written as DNA, the CDR3 is TGTGCCAGCAGTTTCGGGACGTCGAACAATGAGCAGTTCTTC.

This clonotype was detected many times. As DNA, the CDR3 is TGTGCCAGCAGCTTAAACGCTGTGGTAGATACGCAGTATTTT. Translated: CASSLNAVVDTQYF. The chain uses TRBV7-3 and TRBJ2-3; D is unresolved. The V end lost 1 base, the J end lost 5 bases, and 10 bases lay between the germline ends. The CDR3 is 14 residues long. CDR1 is SGHTA, CDR2 FQGTGA, per germline.

The gene calls are TRBV5-1 and TRBJ2-1; D perhaps matches TRBD2 (6 bases). The CDR3 runs 15 residues. The germline gives CDR1 SGHRS, CDR2 YFSETQ. V was clipped by 6 bases and J by 0 bases, with 13 bases between them. DNA of the CDR3: TGCGCCAGCACCGGGCGGGAAGGCTCCTACAATGAGCAGTTCTTC. As protein: CASTGREGSYNEQFF.